The T cell receptor (beta chain) described here comes from a study of shared clonotypes between healthy human individuals. As for this clone: Its specificity is unknown. Other nucleotide sequences in the sample specify the same CDR3.

Germline CDR1 SEHNR, CDR2 FQNEAQ (reference sequence). Between the trimmed V and J ends, which lost 3 bases and 2 bases, there was a span of 8 bases. The CDR3 is made up of 13 amino acids. Per the original methods: There were no quality scores in the junction-only immunoSEQ sequences, so filtering differed. The method was immunoSEQ multiplex PCR; TCRdb's version includes in-frame clones alone and lacks a portion of them. V and J calls and clone size follow that table, whereas D and trimming were derived from the DNA. The data show hundreds of thousands of clones, with about 90% seen just once and about 24% held by the top ten. General study findings and limits: Limited genetic and exposure-history diversity came from having few donors.

Cells designated naive CD8 were CD45RO-negative and were positively selected for CCR7, with terminally differentiated effector memory CD45RA+ cells excluded. The gene calls are TRBV7-9 and TRBJ2-7; D gene ambiguous. The sequenced material came from naive CD8+ T cells sorted from blood. The receptor's source is a young man in good health. The CDR3: CASSLSGAYEQYF. DNA for the CDR3: TGTGCCAGCAGCTTGTCAGGAGCCTACGAGCAGTACTTC. Full variable domain (rest looked up from reference TRBV7-9 and TRBJ2-7): DTGVSQNPRHKITKRGQNVTFRCDPISEHNRLYWYRQTLGQGPEFLTYFQNEAQLEKSRLLSDRFSAERPKGSFSTLEIQRTEQGDSAMYLCASSLSGAYEQYFGPGTRLTVT.